These 6 T cell receptor beta chains originate from one sample sequenced in a study of identical twins. TCRdb reanalysed the 5' RACE reads using MiXCR and keeps one entry per CDR3 protein. This table holds some 440,000 distinct CDR3 sequences, approximately 24% found once. This sample also belongs to another study, concerning T cells expressing NK-cell markers.

Sample: CD4+ T cells sorted from blood. Receptors were obtained from a young woman in good health.

This clonotype was seen only once. This chain uses TRBV20-1 with TRBJ1-1, with 10 bases aligning to TRBD1. V lost 6 bases and J lost 3; bases outside the gene matches: 7. CDR1 is DFQATT and CDR2 is SNEGSKA in the germline V gene (reference sequence). This CDR3 region has 14 residues. CDR3: CSAPSGTGDTEAFF. The CDR3 bases are TGCAGTGCCCCGTCGGGGACAGGGGACACTGAAGCTTTCTTT.

The rearrangement links TRBV9 to TRBJ2-3, with 7 positions matching TRBD1. Per germline, CDR1 SGDLS and CDR2 YYNGEE. The V and J ends lost 4 bases and 0 bases, in that order; junction bases with no gene match: 5. CDR3 size: 15 residues. The CDR3 loop reads CASSPEGASTDTQYF. The DNA for the CDR3 is TGTGCCAGCAGCCCAGAGGGGGCTAGCACAGATACGCAGTATTTT.

This clonotype showed up just a few times. V and J are TRBV9 and TRBJ1-1; D gene ambiguous. Germline values: CDR1 SGDLS, CDR2 YYNGEE. The CDR3 is 13 amino acids. With 4 bases removed from V and 4 bases from J, the gap between germline ends came to 11 bases. The CDR3 here is CASSRDLGTEAFF. The CDR3 nucleotides are TGTGCCAGCAGCAGAGACCTGGGCACTGAAGCTTTCTTT.

A few counts support this clonotype. The chain joins TRBV6-4 to TRBJ2-2, with 9 bases fitting TRBD2. The CDR3 is 15 residues long. Trimming removed 6 bases from V and 5 bases from J; junction bases left unmatched: 7. Germline loops: CDR1 MRHNA, CDR2 SNTAGT. This chain's CDR3 is CASRLTSGATGELFF. In nucleotides, the CDR3 is TGTGCCAGCAGACTGACTAGCGGAGCAACCGGGGAGCTGTTTTTT.

This clonotype occurred many times. The chain joins TRBV6-1 to TRBJ2-7, with D maybe TRBD1 (5 bases). V gave up 10 bases and J gave up 3 bases, with 16 bases separating them. In germline, CDR1 is MNHNS, CDR2 SASEGT. This CDR3 has 13 amino acids. CDR3 in amino acids: CATQRTLFYEQYF. In DNA form, the CDR3 reads TGTGCCACCCAGAGGACACTCTTCTACGAGCAGTACTTC.

This clonotype was counted a few times. In nucleotides, the CDR3 is TGTGCCAGCAGCTTCTTCGACTCGGGCTACGAGCAGTACTTC. Its translation: CASSFFDSGYEQYF. The chain links TRBV7-8 to TRBJ2-7; D is ambiguous. Germline V lookup: CDR1 SGHVS, CDR2 FQNEAQ. V gave up 3 bases and J gave up 3 bases, with 12 bases separating them. This CDR3 region has 14 residues.